What follows describes a single T cell receptor (beta chain). The antigen is not known. These data are taken from a study of cytomegalovirus exposure and HLA in healthy donors. The PCR made use of 60 Vbeta and 13 Jbeta primers. Produced via immunoSEQ multiplex PCR; TCRdb's table is partial and in-frame only. The sample carries 100,000 to 150,000 clones, 77% recorded once. Regarding the study as a whole: As a later analysis showed, a missense DCLRE1C variant was linked to trimming of TCR beta V- and J-genes.

Per germline, CDR1 SEHNR and CDR2 FQNEAQ (reference sequence). V was trimmed by 8 bases and J by 0 bases, leaving 8 bases between them. The CDR3 spans 14 residues. V is TRBV7-9 and J is TRBJ2-6; possibly TRBD2 for D (6 bases). The sequenced sample consisted of PBMCs. This clonotype was obtained from a male donor in good health and CMV-seropositive. The CDR3 spells CASFGGSGANVLTF. CDR3 bases: TGTGCCAGCTTCGGGGGCTCTGGGGCCAACGTCCTGACTTTC.